The clone carrying this TCR beta chain was observed many times. The sample belongs to a study of identical twins. V dropped 4 bases and J dropped 3 bases, with 6 bases sitting between them. The CDR3 length is 12 residues. In germline, CDR1 is MNHEY, CDR2 SMNVEV (reference sequence). TCRdb re-derived calls from the 5' RACE reads in MiXCR, one entry per CDR3 protein. The sample has about 190,000 distinct CDR3 sequences, less than 20% seen once. Separately, the same data were catalogued under a study of T cells expressing NK-cell markers.

The specimen sequenced was CD8+ T cells sorted from blood. The receptor comes from a young woman in good health. V gene TRBV27 combines with J gene TRBJ2-5; D gene ambiguous. DNA for the CDR3: TGTGCCAGCAGTTCCGTCAAAGAGACCCAGTACTTC. Its protein product is CASSSVKETQYF.